This is a list of T cell receptor beta chains from one sample in a study of glioma-infiltrating T cells. TCRdb used MiXCR to reprocess the multiplex PCR reads, holding one entry per CDR3 protein. The sample consists of about 130,000 distinct CDR3 sequences, approximately 26% of them appearing once. Sequenced: glioma tissue, nonneoplastic brain tissue, or PBMCs (not recorded which). The receptors here all came from a human donor with low-grade glioma or glioblastoma, undergoing nonglioma brain surgery, or in good health (not recorded which). The CDR3 runs from the conserved cysteine through the conserved F or W. The D gene is left open where the match is weak. Clone size appears in some rows only: once, few, many, or a class for an expanded clone.

D gene,J gene,V gene,clone size,CDR3 protein,CDR3 DNA
TRBD2,TRBJ2-5,TRBV20-1,few,CSAKPPALAGLLETQYF,TGCAGTGCCAAACCCCCGGCGCTAGCGGGGCTTCTAGAGACCCAGTACTTC
.,TRBJ1-1,TRBV14,.,CASSGRKYTEAFF,TGTGCCAGCAGTGGACGGAAATACACTGAAGCTTTCTTT
.,TRBJ1-1,TRBV11-2,few,CASSPARLFEAFF,TGTGCCAGCAGCCCAGCCCGGCTCTTTGAAGCTTTCTTT
.,TRBJ2-3,TRBV6-2/TRBV6-3,.,CASSYSMDADTQYF,TGTGCCAGCAGTTACTCGATGGATGCAGATACGCAGTACTTT
.,TRBJ1-1,TRBV18,.,CASSPLPVTPTEAFF,TGTGCCAGCTCGCCCTTACCCGTGACACCGACTGAAGCTTTCTTT
TRBD2,TRBJ2-1,TRBV20-1,.,CSAHVPGLAGGLNEQFF,TGCAGTGCCCACGTCCCGGGACTAGCGGGGGGCCTCAATGAGCAGTTCTTC
TRBD2,TRBJ2-1,TRBV6-1,many,CASRLAGGGYNEQFF,TGTGCCAGCAGGCTAGCGGGGGGGGGGTACAATGAGCAGTTCTTC
TRBD1,TRBJ2-3,TRBV24-1,.,CATSDLPGQGPDTQYF,TGTGCCACCAGTGATTTGCCGGGACAGGGGCCAGATACGCAGTATTTT
TRBD2,TRBJ2-5,TRBV20-1,many,CSAGGLDTRAQYF,TGCAGTGCTGGAGGACTAGACACGAGGGCCCAGTACTTC
TRBD1,TRBJ2-5,TRBV4-1,few,CASSLGQGLRETQYF,TGCGCCAGCAGCCTCGGACAGGGGTTGAGGGAGACCCAGTACTTC
.,TRBJ1-3,TRBV10-3,few,CAIGHRGSSGNTIYF,TGTGCCATCGGCCACCGGGGCTCCTCTGGAAACACCATATATTTT
.,TRBJ1-2,TRBV11-2,.,CASSFRRDATYPYGYTF,TGTGCCAGCAGCTTCCGCCGGGACGCTACGTACCCCTATGGCTACACCTTC
TRBD2,TRBJ2-5,TRBV5-1,.,CASSTGTSGGQTQYF,TGCGCCAGCAGCACCGGGACTAGCGGGGGGCAGACCCAGTACTTC
.,TRBJ1-1,TRBV14,few,CASSQETWNTEAFF,TGTGCCAGCAGCCAAGAGACTTGGAACACTGAAGCTTTCTTT
.,TRBJ1-1,TRBV4-1,.,CASSQDLADGGTEAFF,TGCGCCAGCAGCCAAGATCTGGCCGACGGGGGAACTGAAGCTTTCTTT
.,TRBJ2-3,TRBV7-2,.,CASSSITTGTQYF,TGTGCCAGCAGCTCCATCACCACAGGTACGCAGTATTTT
.,TRBJ1-3,TRBV20-1,.,CSASGSPATIYF,TGCAGTGCCAGCGGGTCCCCGGCCACCATATATTTT
.,TRBJ2-1,TRBV20-1,few,CSATAQTGTWQGQFF,TGCAGTGCTACAGCTCAGACCGGGACATGGCAAGGGCAGTTCTTC
.,TRBJ2-3,TRBV7-9,.,CASSPQGTRTDTQYF,TGTGCCAGCAGCCCCCAGGGTACACGCACAGATACGCAGTATTTT
TRBD2,TRBJ2-1,TRBV19,few,CASIRTSGGVYEQFF,TGTGCCAGTATCCGGACTAGCGGGGGTGTCTATGAGCAGTTCTTC